The sequence of this T cell receptor (beta chain) was determined in a study of shared clonotypes between healthy human individuals. Study-level background: Aged between 18 and 49, the donors were a couple of women and a few men.

A remark on this clone: Its cognate antigen is unknown.

V was cut by 1 base and J by 6 bases, with 10 bases left in between. The CDR3 is 13 amino acids. Germline V gives CDR1 SGHVS, CDR2 FQNEAQ. Study processing details: Junction-only sequences produced by ImmunoSEQ had no quality scores, so filtering differed. TCRdb's copy holds only in-frame clones and misses some; the assay was immunoSEQ multiplex PCR. The V and J calls and clone size come from that table; D and trimming were worked out from the DNA. Found here are around 1,100,000 clones, approximately 80% of them singletons; the top ten hold roughly 0.82%. General study results and limits: The expectation was that sequencing depth would affect clonotype sharing among donors.

The receptor was derived from a man between 18 and 29 years old in good health. Some clones in this sample may be carry-over from other donors' samples. The V and J genes are TRBV7-8 and TRBJ2-7, with unresolved D. Specimen: memory CD4+ T cells from PBMCs. Specified subset: CD45RA-negative fraction. The CDR3 coding sequence is TGTGCCAGCAGCTTAGGTCCAGGAATCGAGCAGTACTTC. Its translation: CASSLGPGIEQYF.